This T cell receptor (beta chain) appears in the sequencing data of a study of patients and donors after allogeneic stem cell transplantation. TCRdb used MiXCR to reprocess the RT-PCR reads, holding one entry per CDR3 protein. The data show 800,000 to 1,000,000 distinct CDR3 sequences, approximately 18% seen once. CDR3 size: 18 residues. V dropped 7 bases and J dropped 4 bases, with 28 bases sitting between them. Germline V gives CDR1 MGHRA, CDR2 YSYEKL. This receptor was obtained from a human donor who was either an allogeneic HSCT recipient or a stem cell or donor lymphocyte infusion donor (not recorded which). It is not recorded whose cells these are; they may come from a transplant donor. The specimen sequenced was blood, either unsorted or a sorted T cell fraction (not recorded which). V is TRBV4-1 and J is TRBJ1-2; D perhaps matches TRBD1 (5 bases). CDR3 nucleotides: TGCGCCAGCATTTTGAAATTTCCGGCCGGGACGGCCGTCTATGGCTACACCTTC. Protein product: CASILKFPAGTAVYGYTF.